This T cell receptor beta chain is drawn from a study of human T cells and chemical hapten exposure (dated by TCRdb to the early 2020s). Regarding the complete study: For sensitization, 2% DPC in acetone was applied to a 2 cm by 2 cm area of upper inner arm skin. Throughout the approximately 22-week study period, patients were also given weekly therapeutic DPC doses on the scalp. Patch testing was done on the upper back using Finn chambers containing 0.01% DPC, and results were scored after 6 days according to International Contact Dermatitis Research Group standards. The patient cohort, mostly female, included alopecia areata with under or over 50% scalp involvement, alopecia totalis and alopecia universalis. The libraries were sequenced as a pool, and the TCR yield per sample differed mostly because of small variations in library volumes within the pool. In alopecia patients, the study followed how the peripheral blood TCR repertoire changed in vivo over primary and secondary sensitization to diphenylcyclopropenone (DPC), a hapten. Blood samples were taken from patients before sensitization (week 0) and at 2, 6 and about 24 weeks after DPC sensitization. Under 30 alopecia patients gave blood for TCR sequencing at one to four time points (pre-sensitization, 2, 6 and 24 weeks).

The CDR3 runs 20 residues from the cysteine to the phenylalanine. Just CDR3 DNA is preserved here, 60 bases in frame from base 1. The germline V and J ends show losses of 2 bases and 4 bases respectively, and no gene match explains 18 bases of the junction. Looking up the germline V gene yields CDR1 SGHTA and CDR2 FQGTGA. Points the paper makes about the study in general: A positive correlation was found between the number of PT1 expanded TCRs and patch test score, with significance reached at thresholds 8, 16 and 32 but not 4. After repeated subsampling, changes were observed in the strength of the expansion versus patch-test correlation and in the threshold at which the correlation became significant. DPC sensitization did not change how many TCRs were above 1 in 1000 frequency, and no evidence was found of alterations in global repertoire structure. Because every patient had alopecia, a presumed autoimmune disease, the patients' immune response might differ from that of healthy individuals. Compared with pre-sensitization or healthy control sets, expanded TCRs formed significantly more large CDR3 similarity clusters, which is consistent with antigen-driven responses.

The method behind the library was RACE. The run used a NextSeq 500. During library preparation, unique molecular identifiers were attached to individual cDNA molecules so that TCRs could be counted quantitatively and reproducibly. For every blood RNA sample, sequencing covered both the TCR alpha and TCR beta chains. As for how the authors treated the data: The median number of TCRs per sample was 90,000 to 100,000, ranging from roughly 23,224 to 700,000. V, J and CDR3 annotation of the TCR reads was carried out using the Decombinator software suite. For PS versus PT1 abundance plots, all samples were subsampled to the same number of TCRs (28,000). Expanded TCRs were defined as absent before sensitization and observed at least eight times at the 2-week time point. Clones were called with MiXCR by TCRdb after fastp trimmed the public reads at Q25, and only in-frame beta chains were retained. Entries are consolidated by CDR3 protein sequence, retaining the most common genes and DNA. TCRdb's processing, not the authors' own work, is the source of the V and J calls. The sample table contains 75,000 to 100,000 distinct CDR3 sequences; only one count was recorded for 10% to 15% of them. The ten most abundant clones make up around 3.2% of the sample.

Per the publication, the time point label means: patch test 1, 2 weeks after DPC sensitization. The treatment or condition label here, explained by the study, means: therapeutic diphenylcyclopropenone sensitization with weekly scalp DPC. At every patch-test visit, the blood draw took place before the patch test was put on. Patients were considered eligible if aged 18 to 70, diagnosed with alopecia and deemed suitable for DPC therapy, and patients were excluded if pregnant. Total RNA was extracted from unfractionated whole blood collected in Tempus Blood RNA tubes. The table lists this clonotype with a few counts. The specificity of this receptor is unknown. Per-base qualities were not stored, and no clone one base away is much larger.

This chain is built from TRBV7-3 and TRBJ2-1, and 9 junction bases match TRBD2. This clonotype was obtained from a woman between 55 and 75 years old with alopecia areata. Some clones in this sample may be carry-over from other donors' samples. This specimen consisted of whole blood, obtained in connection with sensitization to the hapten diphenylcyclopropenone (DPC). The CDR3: CASSLQGLAGTITHYNEQFF. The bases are TGTGCCAGCAGCTTACAAGGGCTAGCGGGGACGATCACCCATTACAATGAGCAGTTCTTC.